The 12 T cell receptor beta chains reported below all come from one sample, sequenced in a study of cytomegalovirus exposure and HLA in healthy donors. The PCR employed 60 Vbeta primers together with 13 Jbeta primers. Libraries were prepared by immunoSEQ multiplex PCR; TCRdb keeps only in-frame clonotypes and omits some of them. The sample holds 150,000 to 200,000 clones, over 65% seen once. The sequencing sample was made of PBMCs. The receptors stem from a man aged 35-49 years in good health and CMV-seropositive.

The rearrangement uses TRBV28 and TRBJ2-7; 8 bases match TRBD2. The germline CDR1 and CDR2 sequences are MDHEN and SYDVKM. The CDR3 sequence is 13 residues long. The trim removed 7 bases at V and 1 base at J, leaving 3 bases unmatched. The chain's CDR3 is CASKAGGSYEQYF. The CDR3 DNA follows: TGTGCCAGCAAGGCGGGAGGTTCCTACGAGCAGTACTTC.

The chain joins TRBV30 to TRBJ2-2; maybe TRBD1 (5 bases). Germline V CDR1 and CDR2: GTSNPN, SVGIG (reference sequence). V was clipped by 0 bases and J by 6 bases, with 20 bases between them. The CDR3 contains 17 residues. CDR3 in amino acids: CAWSVWAALKGAGELFF. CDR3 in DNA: TGTGCCTGGAGTGTTTGGGCAGCTCTAAAAGGGGCCGGGGAGCTGTTTTTT.

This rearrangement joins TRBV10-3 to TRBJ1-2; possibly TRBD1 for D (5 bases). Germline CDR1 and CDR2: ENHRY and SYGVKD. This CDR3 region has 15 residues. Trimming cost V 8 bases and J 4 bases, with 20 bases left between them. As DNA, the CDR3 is TGTGCCATCGAGCCGGGCGGGGCAAGAGGCTATGGCTACACCTTC. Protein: CAIEPGGARGYGYTF.

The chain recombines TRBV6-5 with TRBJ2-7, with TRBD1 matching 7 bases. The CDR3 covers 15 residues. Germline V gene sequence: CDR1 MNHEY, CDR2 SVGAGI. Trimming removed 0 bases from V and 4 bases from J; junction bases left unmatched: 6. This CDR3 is CASSYSGDSSYEQYF. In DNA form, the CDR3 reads TGTGCCAGCAGTTACTCGGGGGACAGTTCTTACGAGCAGTACTTC.

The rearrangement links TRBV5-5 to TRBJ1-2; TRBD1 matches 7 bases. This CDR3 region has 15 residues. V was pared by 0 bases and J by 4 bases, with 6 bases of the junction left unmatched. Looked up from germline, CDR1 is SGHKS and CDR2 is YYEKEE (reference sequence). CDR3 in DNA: TGTGCCAGCAGCTTGGCCCTGGACAGGTTCTATGGCTACACCTTC. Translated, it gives CASSLALDRFYGYTF.

In DNA, the CDR3 is TGTGCCAGCAGCTTCCGGGACAGGGAAGGCAATCAGCCCCAGCATTTT. It is translated as CASSFRDREGNQPQHF. V usage is TRBV11-2 and J usage is TRBJ1-5, with TRBD1 identical over 9 bases. This CDR3 has 16 amino acids. CDR1 and CDR2 (germline): SGHAT, FQNNGV. J was trimmed by 2 bases and V by 3 bases; bases with no gene match: 5.

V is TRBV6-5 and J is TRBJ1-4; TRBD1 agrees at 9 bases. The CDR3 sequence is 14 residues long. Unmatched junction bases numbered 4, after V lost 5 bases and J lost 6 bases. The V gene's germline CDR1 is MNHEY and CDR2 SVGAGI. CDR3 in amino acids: CASSGQGRDEKLFF. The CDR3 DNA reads TGTGCCAGCAGTGGACAGGGGCGGGATGAAAAACTGTTTTTT.

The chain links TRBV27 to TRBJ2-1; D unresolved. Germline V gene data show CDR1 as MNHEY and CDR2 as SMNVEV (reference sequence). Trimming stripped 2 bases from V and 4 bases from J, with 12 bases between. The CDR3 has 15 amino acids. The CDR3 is CASSLGVSRYNEQFF. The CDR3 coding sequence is TGTGCCAGCAGTTTAGGAGTTTCGAGGTACAATGAGCAGTTCTTC.

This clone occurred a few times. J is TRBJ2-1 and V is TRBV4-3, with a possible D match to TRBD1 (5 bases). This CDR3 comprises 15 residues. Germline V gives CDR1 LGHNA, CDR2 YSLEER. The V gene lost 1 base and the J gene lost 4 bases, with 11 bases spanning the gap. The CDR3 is CASSQGWGFYNEQFF. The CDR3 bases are TGCGCCAGCAGCCAAGGGTGGGGCTTTTACAATGAGCAGTTCTTC.

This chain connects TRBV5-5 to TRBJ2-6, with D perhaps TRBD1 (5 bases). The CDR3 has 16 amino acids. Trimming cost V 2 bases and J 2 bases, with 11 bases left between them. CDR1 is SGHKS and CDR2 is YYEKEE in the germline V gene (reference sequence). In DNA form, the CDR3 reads TGTGCCAGCAGCTTCCAGGGTGAGCCTGGGGCCAACGTCCTGACTTTC. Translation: CASSFQGEPGANVLTF. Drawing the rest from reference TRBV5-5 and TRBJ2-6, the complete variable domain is DAGVTQSPTHLIKTRGQQVTLRCSPISGHKSVSWYQQVLGQGPQFIFQYYEKEERGRGNFPDRFSARQFPNYSSELNVNALLLGDSALYLCASSFQGEPGANVLTFGAGSRLTVL.

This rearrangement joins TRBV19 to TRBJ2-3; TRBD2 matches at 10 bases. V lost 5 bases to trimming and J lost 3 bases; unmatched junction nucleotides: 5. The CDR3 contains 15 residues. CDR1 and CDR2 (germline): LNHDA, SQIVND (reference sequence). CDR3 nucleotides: TGTGCCAGTAGTGTTCCGGGACTAGCGACAGATACGCAGTATTTT. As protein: CASSVPGLATDTQYF.

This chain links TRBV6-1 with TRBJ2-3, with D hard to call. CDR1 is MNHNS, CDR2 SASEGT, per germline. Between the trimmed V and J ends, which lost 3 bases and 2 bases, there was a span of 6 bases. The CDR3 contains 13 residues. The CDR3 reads CASSDVNTDTQYF. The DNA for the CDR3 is TGTGCCAGCAGTGATGTCAACACAGATACGCAGTATTTT.